A single T cell receptor beta chain is shown here with its context. Antigen unknown. This record comes from a study of lymphopenia after photon versus proton radiotherapy. Study-level points and caveats: Post-nadir diversity loss with photons came from oligoclonal expansion, particularly CD8+ Temra cells. Authors raise, but do not show, better survival with proton therapy. In patients who died, overall survival fell as post-nadir TCR diversity dropped more.

Germline assignment: CDR1 LNHDA and CDR2 SQIVND (reference sequence). Trimming pared 1 base from V and 7 bases from J, leaving 14 bases between. The CDR3 covers 15 residues. Assay: immunoSEQ multiplex PCR; the TCRdb copy retains only in-frame clones and omits some. The sample has about 65,000 clones, over 80% seen once; the top ten hold 10% to 14%. The rearrangement links TRBV19 to TRBJ1-5, with D hard to call. The clonotype was recovered from an elderly man with esophageal cancer. Sequences were derived from peripheral blood, sampled from a patient treated with proton-based radiotherapy. For the CDR3, the DNA is TGTGCCAGTAGTATAGTATCCAAAGGCGGGCAGCCCCAGCATTTT. Its translation: CASSIVSKGGQPQHF.